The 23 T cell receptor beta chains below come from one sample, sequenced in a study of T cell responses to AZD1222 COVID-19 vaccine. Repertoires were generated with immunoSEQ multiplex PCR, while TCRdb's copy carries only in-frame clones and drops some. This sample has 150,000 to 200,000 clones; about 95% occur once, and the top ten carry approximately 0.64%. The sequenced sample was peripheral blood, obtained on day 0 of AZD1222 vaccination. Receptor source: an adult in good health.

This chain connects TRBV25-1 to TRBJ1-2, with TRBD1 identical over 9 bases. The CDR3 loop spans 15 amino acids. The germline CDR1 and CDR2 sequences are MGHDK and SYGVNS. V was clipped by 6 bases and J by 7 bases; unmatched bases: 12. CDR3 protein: CASRSPGQGGVGYTF. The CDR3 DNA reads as TGTGCCAGCAGGTCCCCGGGACAGGGAGGGGTTGGCTACACCTTC.

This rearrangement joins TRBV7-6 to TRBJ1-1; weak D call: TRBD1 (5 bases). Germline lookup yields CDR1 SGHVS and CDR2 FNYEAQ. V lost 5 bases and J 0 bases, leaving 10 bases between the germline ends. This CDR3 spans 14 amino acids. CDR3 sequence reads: CASSATAVNTEAFF. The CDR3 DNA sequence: TGTGCCAGCAGCGCGACAGCCGTGAACACTGAAGCTTTCTTT.

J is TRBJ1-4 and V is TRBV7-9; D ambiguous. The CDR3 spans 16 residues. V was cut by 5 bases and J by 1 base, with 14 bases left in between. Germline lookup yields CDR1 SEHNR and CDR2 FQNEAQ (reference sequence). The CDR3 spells CASSPRHGLTNEKLFF. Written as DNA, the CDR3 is TGTGCCAGCAGCCCCCGGCACGGCCTAACTAATGAAAAACTGTTTTTT.

CDR3 amino acids: CASSFYRDRLNQPQHF. The CDR3 nucleotides are TGTGCCAGCAGCTTCTACCGGGACAGGCTCAATCAGCCCCAGCATTTT. The chain carries TRBV27 and TRBJ1-5; TRBD1 agrees at 8 bases. This CDR3 comprises 16 residues. Trimming cost V 6 bases and J 3 bases; bases outside gene matches: 10. The germline V gene has CDR1 MNHEY and CDR2 SMNVEV (reference sequence).

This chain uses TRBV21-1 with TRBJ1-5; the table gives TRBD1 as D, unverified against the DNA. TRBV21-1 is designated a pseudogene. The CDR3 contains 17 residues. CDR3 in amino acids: CASINHSGFKVNQPQHF. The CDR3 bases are TGTGCCAGCATAAATCATTCAGGGTTCAAGGTCAATCAGCCCCAGCATTTT.

The CDR3 DNA reads as TGTGCCAGCAGTGAAGCAGATACGCAGTATTTT. Translating gives CASSEADTQYF. V and J are TRBV2 and TRBJ2-3; unclear D gene. This CDR3 has 11 amino acids. Deletions cut 0 bases from V and 5 bases from J, with 0 bases between. Germline values: CDR1 SNHLY, CDR2 FYNNEI.

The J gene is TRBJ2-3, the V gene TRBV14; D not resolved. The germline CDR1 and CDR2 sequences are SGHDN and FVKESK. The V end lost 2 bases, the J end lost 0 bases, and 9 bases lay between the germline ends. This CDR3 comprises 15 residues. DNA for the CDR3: TGTGCCAGCAGCCAATTAGGCGGTAGCACAGATACGCAGTATTTT. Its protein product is CASSQLGGSTDTQYF.

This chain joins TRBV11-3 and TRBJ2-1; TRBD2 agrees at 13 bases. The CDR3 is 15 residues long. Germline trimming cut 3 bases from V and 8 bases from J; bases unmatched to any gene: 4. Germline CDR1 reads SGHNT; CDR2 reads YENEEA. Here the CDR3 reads CASSLGLAGIDEQFF. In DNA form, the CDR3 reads TGTGCCAGCAGCTTGGGACTAGCGGGAATCGATGAGCAGTTCTTC.

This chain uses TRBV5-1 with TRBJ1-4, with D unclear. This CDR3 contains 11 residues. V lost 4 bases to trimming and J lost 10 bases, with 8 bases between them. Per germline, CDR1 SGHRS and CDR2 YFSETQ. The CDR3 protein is CASSAGGKLFF. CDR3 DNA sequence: TGCGCCAGCAGCGCCGGAGGAAAACTGTTTTTT.

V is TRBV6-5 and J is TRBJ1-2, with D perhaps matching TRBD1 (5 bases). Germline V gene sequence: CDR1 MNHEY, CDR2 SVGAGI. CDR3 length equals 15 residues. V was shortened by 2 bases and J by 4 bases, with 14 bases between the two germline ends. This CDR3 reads CASSYDGAPFYGYTF. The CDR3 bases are TGTGCCAGCAGTTACGACGGGGCCCCCTTCTATGGCTACACCTTC.

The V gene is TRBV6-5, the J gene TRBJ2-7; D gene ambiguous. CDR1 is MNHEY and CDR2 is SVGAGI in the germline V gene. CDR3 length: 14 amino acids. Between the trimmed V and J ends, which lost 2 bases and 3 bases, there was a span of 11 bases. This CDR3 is CASSYNQAYYEQYF. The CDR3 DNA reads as TGTGCCAGCAGTTACAACCAGGCATACTACGAGCAGTACTTC.

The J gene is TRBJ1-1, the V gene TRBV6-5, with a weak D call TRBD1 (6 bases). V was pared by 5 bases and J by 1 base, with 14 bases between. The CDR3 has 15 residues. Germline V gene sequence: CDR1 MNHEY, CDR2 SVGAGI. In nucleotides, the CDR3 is TGTGCCAGCAGTCGTTACAGGGCCCAGAACACTGAAGCTTTCTTT. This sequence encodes CASSRYRAQNTEAFF.

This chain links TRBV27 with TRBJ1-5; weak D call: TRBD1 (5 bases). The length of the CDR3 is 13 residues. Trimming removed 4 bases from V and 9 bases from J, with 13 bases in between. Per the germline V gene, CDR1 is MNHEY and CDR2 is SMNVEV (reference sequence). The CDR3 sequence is CASSWGEGRPQHF. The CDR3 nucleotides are TGTGCCAGCAGTTGGGGGGAAGGAAGGCCCCAGCATTTT.

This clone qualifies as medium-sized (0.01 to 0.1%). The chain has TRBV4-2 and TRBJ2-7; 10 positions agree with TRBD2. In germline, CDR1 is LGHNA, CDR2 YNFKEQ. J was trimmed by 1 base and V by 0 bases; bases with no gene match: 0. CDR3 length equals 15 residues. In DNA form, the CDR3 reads TGTGCCAGCAGCCAAGAGACTAGCGGGTCCTACGAGCAGTACTTC. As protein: CASSQETSGSYEQYF.

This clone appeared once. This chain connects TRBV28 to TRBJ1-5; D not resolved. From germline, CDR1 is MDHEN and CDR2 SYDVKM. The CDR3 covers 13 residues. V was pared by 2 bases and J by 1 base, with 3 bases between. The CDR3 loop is CASSLSSNQPQHF. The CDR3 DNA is TGTGCCAGCAGTTTAAGCAGCAATCAGCCCCAGCATTTT.

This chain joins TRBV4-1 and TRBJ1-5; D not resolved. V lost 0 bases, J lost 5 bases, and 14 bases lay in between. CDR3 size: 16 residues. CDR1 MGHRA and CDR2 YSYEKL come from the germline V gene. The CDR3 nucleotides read TGCGCCAGCAGCCAAGAAAGGCAACTTTTCGATCAGCCCCAGCATTTT. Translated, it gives CASSQERQLFDQPQHF.

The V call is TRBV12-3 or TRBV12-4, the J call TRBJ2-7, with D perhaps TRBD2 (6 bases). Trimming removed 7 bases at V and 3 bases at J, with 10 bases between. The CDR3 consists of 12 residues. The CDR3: CASTTGLYEQYF. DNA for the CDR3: TGTGCCAGCACTACGGGACTCTACGAGCAGTACTTC.

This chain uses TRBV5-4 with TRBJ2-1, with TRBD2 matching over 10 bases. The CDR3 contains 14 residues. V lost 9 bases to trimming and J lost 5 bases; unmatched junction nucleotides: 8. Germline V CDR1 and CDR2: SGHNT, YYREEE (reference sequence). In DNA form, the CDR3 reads TGTGCCACCTTAGGAGCGGGAGGGCACAATGAGCAGTTCTTC. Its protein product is CATLGAGGHNEQFF.

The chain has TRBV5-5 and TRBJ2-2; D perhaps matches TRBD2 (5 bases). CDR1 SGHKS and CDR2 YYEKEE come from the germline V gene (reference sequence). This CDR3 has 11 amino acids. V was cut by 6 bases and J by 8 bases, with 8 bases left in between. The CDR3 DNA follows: TGTGCCAGCATGAGGGAAGGGGAGCTGTTTTTT. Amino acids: CASMREGELFF.

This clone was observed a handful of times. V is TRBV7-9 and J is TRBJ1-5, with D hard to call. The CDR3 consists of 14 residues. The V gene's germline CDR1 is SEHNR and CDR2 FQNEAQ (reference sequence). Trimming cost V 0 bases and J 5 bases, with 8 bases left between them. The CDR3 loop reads CASSLAGPDQPQHF. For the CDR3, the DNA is TGTGCCAGCAGCTTAGCAGGGCCAGATCAGCCCCAGCATTTT.

The DNA of the CDR3 is TGTGCCAGTAGTATTGATAGAGCCGAGCTTCAGCCCCAGCATTTT. Amino acids: CASSIDRAELQPQHF. The chain has TRBV19 and TRBJ1-5, with D unclear. Germline CDR1 is LNHDA and CDR2 is SQIVND (reference sequence). CDR3 size: 15 residues. Trimming cost V 3 bases and J 6 bases, with 15 bases left between them.

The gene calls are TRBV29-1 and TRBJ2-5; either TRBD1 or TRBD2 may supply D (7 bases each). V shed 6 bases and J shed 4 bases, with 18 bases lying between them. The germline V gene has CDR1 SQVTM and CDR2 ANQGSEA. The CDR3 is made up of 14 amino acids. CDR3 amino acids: CSVQGGAGRETQYF. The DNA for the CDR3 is TGCAGCGTCCAGGGGGGGGCAGGTCGAGAGACCCAGTACTTC.

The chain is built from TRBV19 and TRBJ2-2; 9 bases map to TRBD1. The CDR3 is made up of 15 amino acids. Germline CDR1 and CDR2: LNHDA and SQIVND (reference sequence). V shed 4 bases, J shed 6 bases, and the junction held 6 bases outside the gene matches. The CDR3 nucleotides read TGTGCCAGTAGTAAGGGACAGGGATATTCCGGGGAGCTGTTTTTT. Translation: CASSKGQGYSGELFF.